This TCR beta chain was sequenced for a study of blood T cell repertoires in COVID-19. Study as a whole: The study drew acute and convalescent COVID-19 samples from the United States, Italy and Spain. T cells, B-cell-depleted T cells, or PBMCs supplied cDNA or gDNA.

V lost 4 bases, J lost 4 bases, and 7 bases lay in between. In germline, CDR1 is MNHEY, CDR2 SVGEGT. This CDR3 comprises 12 residues. The authors' processing: Estimated nucleated cell counts came from reference gene primer amplification. Repertoires were generated with immunoSEQ multiplex PCR, while TCRdb's copy carries only in-frame clones and drops some. The D gene and trimming were derived from the DNA, and the V and J assignments and clone size from that table. The table has tens of thousands of clones, roughly 90% seen once. This sequence originates from a human donor in a cohort sampled during active COVID-19. Sequences were obtained from peripheral blood. The chain couples TRBV6-2 or TRBV6-3 to TRBJ1-1; D remains ambiguous. The CDR3 spells CASSWGATEAFF. The CDR3, as DNA: TGTGCCAGCAGTTGGGGAGCCACTGAAGCTTTCTTT.